This entry lists 14 T cell receptor beta chains sequenced from one sample in a study of T cell responses to AZD1222 COVID-19 vaccine. The method was immunoSEQ multiplex PCR; TCRdb's version includes in-frame clones alone and lacks a portion of them. The top ten clones hold about 15% of a sample with around 160,000 clones, approximately 88% of them seen once. Sample: peripheral blood, taken on day 0 of AZD1222 vaccination. The receptors stem from an adult in good health.

This clone occurred a few times. The chain couples TRBV6-2 or TRBV6-3 to TRBJ2-1; tentative D call: TRBD1 (6 bases). The CDR3 has 14 amino acids. In germline, CDR1 is MNHEY, CDR2 SVGEGT. V lost 5 bases to trimming and J lost 5 bases, with 13 bases between them. In nucleotides, the CDR3 is TGTGCCAGCAGTAGGGGGACGAGACACAATGAGCAGTTCTTC. It translates to CASSRGTRHNEQFF.

A single count supports this clone. The gene calls are TRBV18 and TRBJ1-1; no reliable D call. The CDR3 totals 13 residues. Looked up from germline, CDR1 is KGHSH and CDR2 is LQKENI. Trimming pared 3 bases from V and 5 bases from J, leaving 10 bases between. CDR3 nucleotide sequence: TGTGCCAGCTCACCGGGAAAGGAAACTGAAGCTTTCTTT. It specifies CASSPGKETEAFF.

The chain recombines TRBV18 with TRBJ1-1; 7 nucleotides agree with TRBD1. The CDR3 extends over 14 amino acids. The trim removed 4 bases at V and 3 bases at J, leaving 5 bases unmatched. The germline CDR1 and CDR2 sequences are KGHSH and LQKENI. The CDR3 region has the DNA TGTGCCAGCTCACTAGACAGGGCCTACACTGAAGCTTTCTTT. The encoded protein is CASSLDRAYTEAFF.

With regard to this clone: Mismatch with germline at one junction end may stem from a read error. This rearrangement joins TRBV6-5 to TRBJ1-2, with TRBD1 matching 12 bases. Germline V gives CDR1 MNHEY, CDR2 SVGAGI. The CDR3 extends over 13 amino acids. As DNA, the CDR3 is TGTGCCAGCAGCCCCCGGGACAGGGGGCATCGGGACTTC. Translated: CASSPRDRGHRDF.

This clone was detected only once. At one boundary the junction diverges from the germline segment, which might be a read error. V and J are TRBV6-1 and TRBJ2-2; D unresolved. This CDR3 region has 14 residues. Germline CDR1 is MNHNS and CDR2 is SASEGT. The CDR3 here is CASSDRAITAELFF. As DNA, the CDR3 is TGTGCCAGCAGTGACCGGGCTATAACCGCGGAGCTGTTTTTT.

The chain is built from TRBV9 and TRBJ2-1; 9 bases are shared with TRBD2. This CDR3 region has 17 residues. CDR1 is SGDLS and CDR2 is YYNGEE in the germline V gene. The ends lost 0 bases at V and 5 bases at J; junction bases unmatched: 9. In DNA form, the CDR3 reads TGTGCCAGCAGCGTAGGTTGGCGGGGGGGAAAAAACAATGAGCAGTTCTTC. Translation: CASSVGWRGGKNNEQFF.

This clone was seen only once. The V and J genes are TRBV6-5 and TRBJ1-6; perhaps TRBD1 as D (5 bases). CDR3 size: 14 residues. In germline, CDR1 is MNHEY, CDR2 SVGAGI. V shed 0 bases and J shed 7 bases, with 7 bases lying between them. The CDR3 loop is CASSYSWGNSPLHF. The CDR3 coding sequence is TGTGCCAGCAGTTACTCTTGGGGGAATTCACCCCTCCACTTT.

V is TRBV6-2 or TRBV6-3 and J is TRBJ2-7, with 8 nucleotides matching TRBD2. The CDR3 totals 17 residues. Losses at the gene ends were 0 bases for V and 5 bases for J; bases not matched to a gene: 12. Germline V lookup: CDR1 MNHEY, CDR2 SVGEGT. CDR3 protein: CASSYSPQAGAPNEQYF. In nucleotides, the CDR3 is TGTGCCAGCAGTTACTCACCGCAAGCGGGGGCCCCTAACGAGCAGTACTTC.

The genes are TRBV20-1 and TRBJ1-5; no definite D call. The CDR3 has 16 residues. Trimming took off 3 bases at V and 2 bases at J, with 17 bases between the two ends. Per germline, CDR1 DFQATT and CDR2 SNEGSKA (reference sequence). The CDR3 sequence is CSASPPGRGGNQPQHF. The CDR3 DNA sequence: TGCAGTGCTAGTCCACCCGGACGGGGAGGCAATCAGCCCCAGCATTTT.

The CDR3 DNA is TGTGCCAGCAGCCTCTCCGCCTTTAGCACAGATACGCAGTATTTT. Residues: CASSLSAFSTDTQYF. This chain links TRBV3-1 (or the pseudogene TRBV3-2) with TRBJ2-3; D gene ambiguous. Trimming removed 4 bases at V and 0 bases at J, with 11 bases between. CDR1 is LGHDT, CDR2 YNNKEL, per germline (reference sequence). CDR3 length equals 15 residues.

J is TRBJ2-1 and V is TRBV10-3; 7 positions match TRBD1. CDR1 is ENHRY and CDR2 is SYGVKD in the germline V gene. CDR3 length: 14 amino acids. Losses at the gene ends were 7 bases for V and 9 bases for J; bases not matched to a gene: 12. CDR3 sequence: CAIKRDSTSGEQFF. The CDR3 region has the DNA TGTGCCATCAAGAGGGACAGTACCTCAGGTGAGCAGTTCTTC.

The chain has TRBV6-6 and TRBJ1-4; tentative D call: TRBD1 (5 bases). Germline V CDR1 and CDR2: MNHNY, SVGAGI (reference sequence). Trimming shortened V by 8 bases and J by 4 bases, and 11 bases separated the two germline ends. The CDR3 totals 13 residues. CDR3 in amino acids: CASRRGSNEKLFF. The CDR3 DNA sequence: TGTGCCAGCCGGCGGGGGAGTAATGAAAAACTGTTTTTT.

This clone was counted a few times. Relative to the germline gene, one junction end is altered; a read error may explain this. J is TRBJ2-7 and V is TRBV5-1; 13 bases match TRBD2. CDR1 SGHRS and CDR2 YFSETQ come from the germline V gene. The CDR3 contains 13 residues. Here the CDR3 reads CASSSTGTSGESF. The DNA of the CDR3 is TGCGCCAGCAGCTCTACCGGGACTAGCGGGGAGTCTTTC.

This sequence joins TRBV5-1 and TRBJ1-5; D unresolved. The CDR3 consists of 21 residues. Between the trimmed V and J ends, which lost 0 bases and 9 bases, there was a span of 34 bases. CDR1 and CDR2 from the germline V gene are SGHRS and YFSETQ. This chain's CDR3 is CASSLVGPPAPSPSGFPPQHF. In nucleotides, the CDR3 is TGCGCCAGCAGCTTGGTGGGTCCCCCCGCCCCTAGCCCCTCAGGCTTTCCGCCCCAGCATTTT.